The 16 T cell receptor beta chains below come from one sample, sequenced in a study of blood T cells in healthy people across ages. A second 7 to 11 cycle PCR used barcoded and J-beta primers. Via MiXCR, TCRdb re-called the 5' RACE reads, giving one row per CDR3 protein. Among hundreds of thousands of distinct CDR3 sequences listed, approximately 22% were seen once. The sequencing sample was made of blood. These receptors were obtained from a man in his 70s in good health.

This clonotype occurred a few times. The genes are TRBV5-1 and TRBJ2-5; maybe TRBD2 (6 bases). V was pared by 2 bases and J by 5 bases, with 19 bases between. Germline-derived CDR1 and CDR2 are SGHRS and YFSETQ. The CDR3 runs 16 residues. The CDR3 region is CASSFLPQSAGETQYF. The CDR3 bases are TGCGCCAGCAGCTTTTTGCCTCAGTCGGCGGGGGAGACCCAGTACTTC. Full variable domain (outside the CDR3, taken from reference TRBV5-1 and TRBJ2-5): KAGVTQTPRYLIKTRGQQVTLSCSPISGHRSVSWYQQTPGQGLQFLFEYFSETQRNKGNFPGRFSGRQFSNSRSEMNVSTLELGDSALYLCASSFLPQSAGETQYFGPGTRLLVL.

This clonotype appeared once. The V gene is TRBV11-3, the J gene TRBJ1-4; D is undetermined. The CDR3 spans 15 residues. The V end was cut by 7 bases, the J end by 0 bases, with 12 bases between. Germline assignment: CDR1 SGHNT and CDR2 YENEEA. The CDR3 loop is CASTIAVATNEKLFF. CDR3 DNA sequence: TGTGCCAGCACCATAGCAGTCGCAACTAATGAAAAACTGTTTTTT.

V and J are TRBV5-4 and TRBJ2-3, with D tentatively TRBD2 (6 bases). The CDR3 length is 17 residues. Trimming took off 0 bases at V and 3 bases at J, with 17 bases between the two ends. The germline V gene has CDR1 SGHNT and CDR2 YYREEE (reference sequence). The CDR3 DNA reads TGTGCCAGCAGCTTGGGGGGAGGTAGCGGATTAACAGATACGCAGTATTTT. This translates into CASSLGGGSGLTDTQYF.

This clonotype was found a few times. The chain employs TRBV6-1 and TRBJ2-1; 12 nucleotides match TRBD2. The CDR3 consists of 18 residues. Losses at the gene ends were 5 bases for V and 0 bases for J; bases not matched to a gene: 8. Germline V gene lookup returns CDR1 MNHNS and CDR2 SASEGT. CDR3 in DNA: TGTGCCAGCAGTCGACTAGCGGGGGAGATACCCTCCTACAATGAGCAGTTCTTC. Its protein product is CASSRLAGEIPSYNEQFF.

V and J are TRBV12-3 or TRBV12-4 and TRBJ1-4; D unclear. The ends were cut back, 2 bases at V and 8 bases at J, with 18 bases in the middle. This CDR3 contains 16 residues. CDR3 in amino acids: CASSLLAGEIGEKLFF. Written as DNA, the CDR3 is TGTGCCAGCAGTTTATTAGCGGGAGAAATCGGGGAAAAACTGTTTTTT.

Details on this clonotype: Relative to the germline gene, one junction end is altered; a read error may explain this. The rearrangement uses TRBV12-3 or TRBV12-4 and TRBJ1-2; tentative D call: TRBD1 (5 bases). The CDR3 contains 14 residues. As DNA, the CDR3 is TGTGCCAGCAGTTTTGGGGGTTCTCCCTATGCCTACACCTTC. Translation: CASSFGGSPYAYTF.

A remark on this clonotype: Given a much more abundant clone one base away, this may be a read error. The chain couples TRBV29-1 to TRBJ2-3, with TRBD2 matching 12 bases. V shed 6 bases, J shed 6 bases, and the junction held 4 bases outside the gene matches. Germline CDR1 SQVTM, CDR2 ANQGSEA. The CDR3 consists of 13 residues. The CDR3 reads CSVVTSGSDTQYF. The CDR3 region has the DNA TGCAGCGTAGTGACTAGCGGGAGTGATACGCAGTATTTT.

The chain is built from TRBV9 and TRBJ1-3; no reliable D call. This CDR3 has 14 residues. The V gene's germline CDR1 is SGDLS and CDR2 YYNGEE. V lost 3 bases and J lost 4, with 11 bases in between. This CDR3 reads CASSGAETGNTIYF. The CDR3 bases are TGTGCCAGCAGCGGGGCAGAGACGGGAAACACCATATATTTT.

This clonotype was observed a handful of times. The chain employs TRBV7-7 and TRBJ2-5, with unresolved D. The CDR3 loop spans 16 amino acids. Trimming removed 1 base from V and 2 bases from J, with 14 bases in between. Germline V gene data show CDR1 as SSHAT and CDR2 as FNYEAQ (reference sequence). CDR3 nucleotides: TGTGCCAGCAGCTTAGGAGGAGTACGGCGGCAAGAGACCCAGTACTTC. Its protein is CASSLGGVRRQETQYF.

J is TRBJ1-3 and V is TRBV20-1; D ambiguous. Germline CDR1 DFQATT, CDR2 SNEGSKA (reference sequence). V lost 2 bases and J 0 bases, leaving 11 bases between the germline ends. CDR3 length equals 15 residues. The CDR3 region has the DNA TGCAGTGCTAGATCGGACGTGGTCTCTGGAAACACCATATATTTT. Its protein is CSARSDVVSGNTIYF.

V usage is TRBV28 and J usage is TRBJ1-2; TRBD1 matches at 10 bases. The V segment lost 6 bases and the J segment 7 bases; nucleotides outside the gene matches: 8. Germline values: CDR1 MDHEN, CDR2 SYDVKM. The CDR3 runs 14 residues. The CDR3, as DNA: TGTGCCAGCAGCTCGGGACAGGGGTGGAGTGGCTACACCTTC. Its protein is CASSSGQGWSGYTF.

The chain has TRBV5-1 and TRBJ1-1, with 7 bases fitting TRBD1. Losses at the gene ends were 0 bases for V and 4 bases for J; bases not matched to a gene: 6. This CDR3 comprises 15 residues. CDR1 SGHRS and CDR2 YFSETQ come from the germline V gene. CDR3 DNA: TGCGCCAGCAGCTTGGCCGAGGGGGCGGGCACTGAAGCTTTCTTT. Translating it yields CASSLAEGAGTEAFF.

CDR3 loop: CSFFRSEKYEQYF. The CDR3 region has the DNA TGCAGCTTTTTTCGGAGCGAGAAGTACGAGCAGTACTTC. The chain carries TRBV20-1 and TRBJ2-7; D not certain. The CDR3 contains 13 residues. The germline V gene encodes CDR1 DFQATT and CDR2 SNEGSKA (reference sequence).

The sample holds a few counts of this clonotype. This chain joins TRBV29-1 and TRBJ2-7; possibly TRBD2 for D (7 bases). The closer fit of TRBJ2-1 to the DNA end suggests the J call may be wrong. CDR3 length: 14 amino acids. CDR1 and CDR2 from the germline V gene are SQVTM and ANQGSEA. The CDR3 bases are TGCAGCGGTTTCGGGGGGCCCACCTACAATGAGCAGTTCTTC. Its protein product is CSGFGGPTYNEQFF.

This clonotype has more than one count but fewer than ten. The chain combines TRBV4-2 with TRBJ2-1; D is ambiguous. V lost 0 bases and J lost 0, with 15 bases in between. CDR3 length equals 18 residues. CDR1 and CDR2 (germline): LGHNA, YNFKEQ. The CDR3 loop reads CASSQEVASRSSYNEQFF. CDR3 sequence (DNA): TGTGCCAGCAGCCAAGAGGTGGCTTCGAGGAGCTCCTACAATGAGCAGTTCTTC.

The chain uses TRBV12-3 or TRBV12-4 and TRBJ1-1; D remains unclear. The CDR3 is 13 amino acids. V dropped 4 bases and J dropped 2 bases, with 8 bases sitting between them. The CDR3 region has the DNA TGTGCCAGCAGTTCGGTTTATAACACTGAAGCTTTCTTT. Amino acids: CASSSVYNTEAFF.